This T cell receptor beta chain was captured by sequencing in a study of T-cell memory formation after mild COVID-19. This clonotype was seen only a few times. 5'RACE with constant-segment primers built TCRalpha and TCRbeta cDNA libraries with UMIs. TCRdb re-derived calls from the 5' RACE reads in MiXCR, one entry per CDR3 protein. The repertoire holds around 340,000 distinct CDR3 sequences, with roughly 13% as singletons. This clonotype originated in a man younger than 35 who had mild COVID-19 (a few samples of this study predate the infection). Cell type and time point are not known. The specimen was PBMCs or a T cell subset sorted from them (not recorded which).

CDR3 nucleotides: TGCGCCAGCAGCGAGAACAGGGCAACTAATGAAAAACTGTTTTTT. Residues: CASSENRATNEKLFF. The rearrangement uses TRBV5-1 and TRBJ1-4, with D perhaps TRBD1 (6 bases). This CDR3 has 15 residues. V was clipped by 4 bases and J by 0 bases, with 10 bases between them. Germline V gives CDR1 SGHRS, CDR2 YFSETQ.